Reported below is one TCR beta chain. What it binds is not known. These data come from a study of T cell responses to AZD1222 COVID-19 vaccine. For the study at large: Whether given at about 4 or about 12 weeks, second doses were pooled.

TCRdb's table, derived via immunoSEQ multiplex PCR, lists solely in-frame clones and lacks some. The data show 130,000 to 150,000 clones, approximately 92% seen once. The V gene's germline CDR1 is SGHRS and CDR2 YFSETQ. The length of the CDR3 is 12 residues. Trimming at V came to 4 bases and at J to 6 bases, leaving 1 base not matched to a gene. The study's findings and limits: Seropositive status at baseline applied to only a handful of AZD1222 recipients. The donors showed a predominance of white British ancestry and of females, with possible underestimation of clonal diversity.

The rearrangement joins TRBV5-1 to TRBJ2-3; 8 nucleotides line up with TRBD2. This sequence originates from an adult in good health. The sample consisted of peripheral blood, taken on day 0 of AZD1222 vaccination. CDR3 in amino acids: CASSREGDTQYF. In nucleotides, the CDR3 is TGCGCCAGCAGCCGGGAGGGGGATACGCAGTATTTT.